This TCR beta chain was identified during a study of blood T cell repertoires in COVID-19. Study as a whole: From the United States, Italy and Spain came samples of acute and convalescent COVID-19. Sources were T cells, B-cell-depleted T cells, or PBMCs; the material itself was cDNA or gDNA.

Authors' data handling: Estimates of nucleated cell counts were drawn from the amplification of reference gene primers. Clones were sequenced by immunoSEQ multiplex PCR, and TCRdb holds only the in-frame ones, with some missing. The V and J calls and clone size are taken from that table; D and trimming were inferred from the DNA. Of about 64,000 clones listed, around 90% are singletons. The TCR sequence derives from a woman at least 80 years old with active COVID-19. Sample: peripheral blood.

CDR3 DNA: TGTGCCAGCAGTTTATTTTGGAAAGGAGATTCACCCCTCCACTTT. It specifies CASSLFWKGDSPLHF. V gene TRBV27 combines with J gene TRBJ1-6; D unresolved. The V gene's germline CDR1 is MNHEY and CDR2 SMNVEV (reference sequence). V was cut by 1 base and J by 8 bases, with 12 bases left in between. The CDR3 covers 15 residues.